This T cell receptor (beta chain) was sequenced in a study of T cells in Graves' hyperthyroidism and ophthalmopathy. Exclusions: uncontrolled infection, other autoimmune disease, pregnancy, lactation. Each diagnosis drew on symptoms, thyroxine, TRAb, thyroid ultrasound and orbital computed tomography findings. The germline V gene encodes CDR1 SNHLY and CDR2 FYNNEI. Trimming shortened V by 7 bases and J by 8 bases, and 18 bases separated the two germline ends. The CDR3 runs to 15 residues. The CDR3 regions of TCR beta were amplified from RNA transcripts. Using the HTBI primer set, a first-round RT-PCR was run on the TCR CDR3. One entry per CDR3 protein results from TCRdb running MiXCR on the multiplex PCR reads. Of about 580,000 distinct CDR3 sequences listed, more than 45% were seen once; the top ten hold about 8.3%.

The sequenced sample consisted of peripheral blood or thyroid tissue (not recorded which). V and J are TRBV2 and TRBJ1-6; maybe TRBD1 (5 bases). The sequence came from a woman aged 18-30 years with Graves' hyperthyroidism. Here the CDR3 reads CASILDGGVDSPLHF. In nucleotides, the CDR3 is TGTGCCAGCATCCTTGATGGAGGGGTAGATTCACCCCTCCACTTT.